The clone carrying this T cell receptor beta chain has only a few counts. This entry belongs to a study of HIV-infected patients and healthy controls. TCRdb re-analysed the 5' RACE reads in MiXCR, keeping a single row per CDR3 protein. The data hold tens of thousands of distinct CDR3 sequences, with about 16% observed a single time. CDR1 and CDR2 from the germline V gene are GTSNPN and SVGIG (reference sequence). This CDR3 is built from 16 residues. J gave up 2 bases and V 4 bases, and 10 bases lay outside the gene matches. The sequence was collected from a human donor in good health. Sequencing was performed on CD4+ T cells from blood. The J gene is TRBJ2-1, the V gene TRBV30; 8 bases map to TRBD2. This CDR3 reads CAWTKTSGWTYNEQFF. CDR3 DNA: TGTGCCTGGACAAAAACTAGCGGATGGACCTACAATGAGCAGTTCTTC.